This entry describes one TCR beta chain. This clonotype has a handful of counts. This receptor's antigen is unknown. No base-level quality is on record; no much larger clone is a single base apart. This entry comes from a study of response to subunit inactivated influenza vaccine (dated by TCRdb to the late 2010s). Study-wide context: The study used deep quantitative T cell receptor repertoire profiling to track responses to a trivalent subunit inactivated influenza vaccine.

Here is what the overall study found, with its caveats: According to the authors, only a limited number of new T cells may be recruited by each seasonal influenza vaccination.

Library construction relied on RT-PCR. The data were produced on an Illumina HiSeq 2500. Using fastp trimming at Q25 and MiXCR clonotype assembly, TCRdb reanalyzed the public sequencing data and kept in-frame beta chains. Identical CDR3 proteins give one entry, which carries the most common genes and DNA. Present in this sample are 300,000 to 350,000 distinct CDR3 sequences, about a fifth of which were seen just once. Of the sample, about 10% is held by the ten largest clones. CDR1 and CDR2 are drawn from the germline V gene: SGHDT, YYEEEE. Its CDR3 holds 19 amino acids, cysteine through phenylalanine. Only the CDR3 region is kept as DNA, spanning 57 bases read in frame from base 1. Clipping removes 2 bases from V and 0 bases from J, with 5 as the unmatched junction base count.

The TCR was taken from a man aged 50 to 75 who received an inactivated influenza vaccine. Donor details come from another sample of the same person, matched by shared clones. The rearrangement joined TRBV5-6 to TRBJ2-1; 16 bases in the junction line up with TRBD2. The sample here was PBMCs from blood, taken around 22 months after vaccination. This receptor carries the CDR3 CASSLPGLAGGPSYNEQFF. The nucleotide sequence reads as follows: TGTGCCAGCAGCTTACCGGGACTAGCGGGGGGGCCCTCCTACAATGAGCAGTTCTTC.